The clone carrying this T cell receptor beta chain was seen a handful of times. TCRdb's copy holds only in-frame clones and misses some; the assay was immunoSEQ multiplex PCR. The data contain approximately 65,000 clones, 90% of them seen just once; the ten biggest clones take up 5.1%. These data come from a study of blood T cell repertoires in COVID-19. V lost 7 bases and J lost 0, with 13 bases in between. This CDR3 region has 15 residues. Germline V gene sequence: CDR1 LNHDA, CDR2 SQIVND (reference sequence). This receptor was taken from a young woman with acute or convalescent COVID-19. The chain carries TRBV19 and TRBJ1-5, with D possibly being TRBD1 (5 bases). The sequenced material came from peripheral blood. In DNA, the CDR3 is TGTGCCAGTATGGGTCGAGACAGTAGCAATCAGCCCCAGCATTTT. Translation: CASMGRDSSNQPQHF.